The 9 T cell receptor beta chains in this list originate from one sample, sequenced in a study of blood T cells in healthy people across ages. PCR was performed a second time for about 7 to 12 cycles using a sample-barcoded 5' primer and a J-beta primer mix. TCRdb reanalysed the 5' RACE reads using MiXCR and keeps one entry per CDR3 protein. The repertoire holds roughly 1.5 million distinct CDR3 sequences, with less than 45% as singletons. The sample was blood. The receptors originated from a woman aged 18-29 years in good health.

This clonotype was counted only a few times. This chain uses TRBV30 with TRBJ1-2; TRBD1 matches 8 bases. V lost 2 bases to trimming and J lost 5 bases; unmatched junction nucleotides: 7. There are 14 residues in the CDR3. CDR1 is GTSNPN, CDR2 SVGIG, per germline (reference sequence). In nucleotides, the CDR3 is TGTGCCTGGAGTATTGGACAGGGCAATTATGGCTACACCTTC. It encodes CAWSIGQGNYGYTF.

Remarks on this clonotype: A much larger clone is a single base away; this may be a read error. V gene TRBV6-5 combines with J gene TRBJ1-2; D ambiguous. The CDR3 sequence is 13 residues long. Trimming removed 2 bases from V and 6 bases from J, with 10 bases in between. Germline values: CDR1 MNHEY, CDR2 SVGAGI. The DNA for the CDR3 is TGTGCCAGCAGTTACCGGGATGGCCATGGCTACACCTTC. Its protein product is CASSYRDGHGYTF.

The V gene is TRBV11-1, the J gene TRBJ2-4, with 12 bases aligning to TRBD2. The CDR3 runs to 17 residues. With 2 bases clipped from V and 2 bases from J, the junction kept 4 bases outside the gene matches. Germline-derived CDR1 and CDR2 are SGHAT and FQDESV (reference sequence). The CDR3 spells CASSLYTSGRSKNIQYF. In nucleotides, the CDR3 is TGTGCCAGCAGCTTATACACTAGCGGGAGGTCCAAAAACATTCAGTACTTC.

This chain uses TRBV2 with TRBJ2-7, with TRBD1 identical over 8 bases. With 11 bases clipped from V and 4 bases from J, the junction kept 10 bases outside the gene matches. Looked up from germline, CDR1 is SNHLY and CDR2 is FYNNEI. The CDR3 extends over 13 amino acids. The CDR3 DNA follows: TGTGCCGGCACCCGACAGGGGCTGTACGAGCAGTACTTC. Amino acids: CAGTRQGLYEQYF.

The chain carries TRBV7-8 and TRBJ2-7; D is possibly TRBD2 (6 bases). The J call may be incorrect, as the DNA end agrees better with TRBJ2-5. Germline V CDR1 and CDR2: SGHVS, FQNEAQ. The CDR3 has 14 amino acids. The DNA of the CDR3 is TGTGCCAGCAGCAAACAGATGGGGGGAGAGACCCAGTACTTC. This gives the protein CASSKQMGGETQYF.

The V call is TRBV21-1, the J call TRBJ2-7; the DNA was not compared with TRBD1, the D call given in the table. TRBV21-1 is reported as a pseudogene. The CDR3 is 17 residues long. This CDR3 reads CASSKGGADGGPHEQYF. The CDR3 nucleotides read TGTGCCAGCAGCAAAGGGGGCGCTGACGGAGGGCCCCACGAGCAGTACTTC.

This clonotype occurred a few times. J is TRBJ2-3 and V is TRBV6-6, with a possible D match to TRBD2 (5 bases). CDR1 and CDR2 from the germline V gene are MNHNY and SVGAGI (reference sequence). The V gene lost 1 base and the J gene lost 0 bases, with 11 bases spanning the gap. The CDR3 totals 16 residues. The CDR3 spells CASSYFPGSSTDTQYF. CDR3 nucleotides: TGTGCCAGCAGTTACTTCCCGGGAAGTAGCACAGATACGCAGTATTTT.

This clonotype has a single count. The chain employs TRBV3-1 and TRBJ1-2, with D uncertain. The V gene's germline CDR1 is LGHDT and CDR2 YNNKEL (reference sequence). The CDR3 covers 15 residues. With 3 bases removed from V and 7 bases from J, the gap between germline ends came to 18 bases. CDR3 protein: CASSHIGPGVGGYTF. The CDR3 coding sequence is TGTGCCAGCAGCCATATAGGGCCAGGCGTGGGTGGCTACACCTTC. Combining the CDR3 with reference TRBV3-1 and TRBJ1-2 gives the whole variable domain DTAVSQTPKYLVTQMGNDKSIKCEQNLGHDTMYWYKQDSKKFLKIMFSYNNKELIINETVPNRFSPKSPDKAHLNLHINSLELGDSAVYFCASSHIGPGVGGYTFGSGTRLTVV.

The rearrangement links TRBV5-1 to TRBJ2-5, with D possibly being TRBD2 (5 bases). The CDR3 sequence is 15 residues long. Trimming stripped 2 bases from V and 1 base from J, with 12 bases between. Germline CDR1 reads SGHRS; CDR2 reads YFSETQ. For the CDR3, the DNA is TGCGCCAGCAGCTTTGAGGGCCTATTCCAAGAGACCCAGTACTTC. It codes for CASSFEGLFQETQYF.